Presented here are 6 T cell receptor beta chains from one specimen sequenced in a study of T cell clonotyping in hematopoietic cell transplantation. The time point denotes: recipient sample about 28 days before transplant, after cytoreduction. The protocol was immunoSEQ multiplex PCR, while the TCRdb copy is restricted to in-frame clones and leaves out a portion. The sample has tens of thousands of clones; about three quarters are singletons. The specimen was peripheral blood mononuclear cells, collected before stem cell transplant. These receptors were obtained from a woman younger than 45 with chronic myeloid leukemia. Some clones in this sample may be carry-over from other donors' samples.

This clone turned up a few times. This rearrangement joins TRBV4-3 to TRBJ1-5, with D uncertain. The CDR3 has 15 residues. The ends were cut back, 4 bases at V and 7 bases at J, with 17 bases in the middle. The germline V gene encodes CDR1 LGHNA and CDR2 YSLEER. The CDR3 bases are TGCGCCAGCAGCCCATCTCGGGGATATAGCCAGCCCCAGCATTTT. It encodes CASSPSRGYSQPQHF.

The V gene is TRBV19, the J gene TRBJ1-2; D not resolved. V was clipped by 6 bases and J by 4 bases, with 15 bases between them. The CDR3 runs 14 residues. CDR1 is LNHDA, CDR2 SQIVND, per germline (reference sequence). Here the CDR3 reads CASSLPGAFYGYTF. In DNA, the CDR3 is TGTGCCAGTAGCTTACCGGGAGCCTTCTATGGCTACACCTTC.

The rearrangement joins TRBV6-5 to TRBJ2-1, with 8 nucleotides matching TRBD2. J lost 8 bases, V lost 6 bases, and 9 bases had no gene match. Looked up from germline, CDR1 is MNHEY and CDR2 is SVGAGI. The CDR3 runs 14 residues. The CDR3 loop reads CASRLSGGSHEQFF. The CDR3 nucleotides read TGTGCCAGCAGACTCAGCGGGGGTTCCCATGAGCAGTTCTTC.

The chain recombines TRBV29-1 with TRBJ1-2; the D gene is possibly TRBD1 (6 bases). The CDR3 contains 11 residues. V was pared by 6 bases and J by 14 bases, with 19 bases between. CDR1 is SQVTM and CDR2 is ANQGSEA in the germline V gene. The CDR3 spells CSVGDTGMITF. CDR3 DNA sequence: TGCAGCGTGGGGGACACGGGAATGATTACCTTC. Full variable domain (outside the CDR3, taken from reference TRBV29-1 and TRBJ1-2): SAVISQKPSRDICQRGTSLTIQCQVDSQVTMMFWYRQQPGQSLTLIATANQGSEATYESGFVIDKFPISRPNLTFSTLTVSNMSPEDSSIYLCSVGDTGMITFGSGTRLTVV.

This clone came up once. The gene calls are TRBV20-1 and TRBJ1-5; no clear D. The V gene's germline CDR1 is DFQATT and CDR2 SNEGSKA (reference sequence). This CDR3 has 11 amino acids. Trimming took off 7 bases at V and 4 bases at J, with 8 bases between the two ends. The CDR3 loop reads CSVGSNQPQHF. CDR3 in DNA: TGCAGTGTCGGCAGTAATCAGCCCCAGCATTTT.

The chain joins TRBV29-1 to TRBJ1-3, with D unclear. This CDR3 contains 11 residues. Trimming pared 3 bases from V and 4 bases from J, leaving 4 bases between. The germline gives CDR1 SQVTM, CDR2 ANQGSEA. The CDR3 sequence is CSVDRGNTIYF. Written as DNA, the CDR3 is TGCAGCGTTGACCGCGGAAACACCATATATTTT.